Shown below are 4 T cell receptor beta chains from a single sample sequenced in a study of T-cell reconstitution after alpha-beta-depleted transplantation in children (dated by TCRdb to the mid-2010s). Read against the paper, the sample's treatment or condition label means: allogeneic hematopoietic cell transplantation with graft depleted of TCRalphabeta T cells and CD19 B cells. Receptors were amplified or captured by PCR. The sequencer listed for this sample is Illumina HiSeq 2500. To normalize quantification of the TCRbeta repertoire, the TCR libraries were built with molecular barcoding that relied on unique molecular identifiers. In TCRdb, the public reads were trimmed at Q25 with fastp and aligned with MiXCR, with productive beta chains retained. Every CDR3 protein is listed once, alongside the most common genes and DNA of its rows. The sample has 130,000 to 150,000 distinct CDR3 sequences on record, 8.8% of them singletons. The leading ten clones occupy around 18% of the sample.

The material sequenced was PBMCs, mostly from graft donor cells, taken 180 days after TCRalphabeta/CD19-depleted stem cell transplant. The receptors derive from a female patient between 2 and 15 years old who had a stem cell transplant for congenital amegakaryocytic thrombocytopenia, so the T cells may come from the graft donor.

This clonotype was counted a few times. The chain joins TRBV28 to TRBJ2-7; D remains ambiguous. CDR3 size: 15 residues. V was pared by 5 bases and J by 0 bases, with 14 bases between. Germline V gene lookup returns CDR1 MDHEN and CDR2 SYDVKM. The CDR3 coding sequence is TGTGCCAGCAGTGAAGCGCCAACCAACTCCTACGAGCAGTACTTC. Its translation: CASSEAPTNSYEQYF.

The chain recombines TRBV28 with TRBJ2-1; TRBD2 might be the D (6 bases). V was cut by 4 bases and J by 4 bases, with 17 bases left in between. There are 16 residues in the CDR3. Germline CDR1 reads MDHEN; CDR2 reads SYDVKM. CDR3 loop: CASSSGEWNGYNEQFF. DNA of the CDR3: TGTGCCAGCAGTTCGGGGGAGTGGAATGGATACAATGAGCAGTTCTTC.

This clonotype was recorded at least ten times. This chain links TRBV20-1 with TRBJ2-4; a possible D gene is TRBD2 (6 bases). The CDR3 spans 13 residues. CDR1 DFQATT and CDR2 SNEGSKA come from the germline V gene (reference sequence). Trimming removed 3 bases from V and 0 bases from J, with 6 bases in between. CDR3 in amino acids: CSARGGAKNIQYF. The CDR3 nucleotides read TGCAGTGCTAGGGGGGGAGCCAAAAACATTCAGTACTTC.

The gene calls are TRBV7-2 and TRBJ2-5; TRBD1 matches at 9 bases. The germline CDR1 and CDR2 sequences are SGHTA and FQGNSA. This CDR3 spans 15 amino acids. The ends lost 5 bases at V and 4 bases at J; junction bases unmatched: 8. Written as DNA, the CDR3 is TGTGCCAGCAGCCCCCGACAGGGGGTGGGAGAGACCCAGTACTTC. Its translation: CASSPRQGVGETQYF.